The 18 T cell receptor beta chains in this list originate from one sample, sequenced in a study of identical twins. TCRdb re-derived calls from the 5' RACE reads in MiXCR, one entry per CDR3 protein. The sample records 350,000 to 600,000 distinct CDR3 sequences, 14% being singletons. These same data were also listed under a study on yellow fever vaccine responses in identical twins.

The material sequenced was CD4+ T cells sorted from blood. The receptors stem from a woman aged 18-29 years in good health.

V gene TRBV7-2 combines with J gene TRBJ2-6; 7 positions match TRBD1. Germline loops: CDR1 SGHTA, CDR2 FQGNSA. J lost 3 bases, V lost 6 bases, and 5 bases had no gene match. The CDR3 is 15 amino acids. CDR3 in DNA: TGTGCCAGCAGGGAACAGGGGAGTGGGGCCAACGTCCTGACTTTC. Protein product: CASREQGSGANVLTF.

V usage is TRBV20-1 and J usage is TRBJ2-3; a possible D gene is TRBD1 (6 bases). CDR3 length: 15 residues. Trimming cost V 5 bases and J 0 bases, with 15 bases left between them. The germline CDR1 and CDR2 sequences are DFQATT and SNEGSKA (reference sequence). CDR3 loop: CSAASGTTSTDTQYF. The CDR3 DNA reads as TGCAGTGCTGCGTCTGGGACAACTAGCACAGATACGCAGTATTTT.

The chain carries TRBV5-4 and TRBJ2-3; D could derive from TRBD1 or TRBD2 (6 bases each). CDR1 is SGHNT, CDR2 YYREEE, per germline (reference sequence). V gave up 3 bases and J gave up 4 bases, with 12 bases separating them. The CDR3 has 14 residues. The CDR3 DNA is TGTGCCAGCAGCTCCCGGGGGCGCTCAGATACGCAGTATTTT. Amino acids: CASSSRGRSDTQYF.

CDR3 nucleotide sequence: TGTGCCAGCAGCCTCCGGGACAGGGGTGTGAATGAGCAGTTCTTC. Its translation is CASSLRDRGVNEQFF. The chain couples TRBV6-1 to TRBJ2-1; 10 positions match TRBD1. V lost 6 bases to trimming and J lost 7 bases; unmatched junction nucleotides: 9. This CDR3 is built from 15 residues. The germline V gene has CDR1 MNHNS and CDR2 SASEGT.

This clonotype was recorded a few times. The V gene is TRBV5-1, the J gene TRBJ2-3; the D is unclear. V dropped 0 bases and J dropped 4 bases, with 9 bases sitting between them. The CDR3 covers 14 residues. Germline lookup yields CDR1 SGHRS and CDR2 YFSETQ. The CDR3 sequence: CASSLGMASDTQYF. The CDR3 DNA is TGCGCCAGCAGCTTGGGAATGGCCTCAGATACGCAGTATTTT.

In DNA, the CDR3 is TGTGCCAGCAGCGCGGGACTAGCGGTAGGCATCAATGAGCAGTTCTTC. It specifies CASSAGLAVGINEQFF. This chain connects TRBV7-8 to TRBJ2-1; 11 nucleotides agree with TRBD2. Germline CDR1 SGHVS, CDR2 FQNEAQ. Trimming at V came to 5 bases and at J to 6 bases, leaving 9 bases not matched to a gene. This CDR3 is 16 amino acids long.

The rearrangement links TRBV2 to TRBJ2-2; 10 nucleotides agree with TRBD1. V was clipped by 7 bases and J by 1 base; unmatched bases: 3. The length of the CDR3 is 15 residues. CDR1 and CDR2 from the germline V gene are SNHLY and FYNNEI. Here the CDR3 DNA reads TGTGCCAGCAAGAGGGACAGGGGGAACACCGGGGAGCTGTTTTTT. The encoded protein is CASKRDRGNTGELFF.

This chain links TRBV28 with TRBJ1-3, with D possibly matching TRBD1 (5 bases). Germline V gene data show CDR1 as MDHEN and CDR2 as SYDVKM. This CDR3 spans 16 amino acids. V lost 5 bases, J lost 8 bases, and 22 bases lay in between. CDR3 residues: CASSDYRDPKTDTIYF. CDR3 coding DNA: TGTGCCAGCAGTGATTACCGGGACCCTAAGACGGACACCATATATTTT.

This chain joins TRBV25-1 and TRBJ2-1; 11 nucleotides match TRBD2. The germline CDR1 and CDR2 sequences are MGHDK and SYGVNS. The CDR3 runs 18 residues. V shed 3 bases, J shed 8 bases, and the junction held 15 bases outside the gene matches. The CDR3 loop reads CASSDWPKDSGRGDEQFF. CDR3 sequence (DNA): TGTGCCAGCAGTGATTGGCCTAAGGATAGCGGGAGGGGCGATGAGCAGTTCTTC.

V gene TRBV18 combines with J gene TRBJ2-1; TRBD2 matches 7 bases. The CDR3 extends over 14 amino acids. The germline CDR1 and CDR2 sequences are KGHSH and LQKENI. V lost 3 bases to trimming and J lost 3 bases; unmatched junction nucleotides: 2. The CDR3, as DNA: TGTGCCAGCTCACCTCAGCGGGACTACAATGAGCAGTTCTTC. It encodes CASSPQRDYNEQFF.

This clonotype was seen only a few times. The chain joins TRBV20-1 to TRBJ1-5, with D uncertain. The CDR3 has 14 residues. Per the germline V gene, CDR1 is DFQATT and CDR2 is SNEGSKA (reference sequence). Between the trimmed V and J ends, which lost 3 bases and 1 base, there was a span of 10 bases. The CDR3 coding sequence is TGCAGTGCTAGCTCGCAGGTGAGCAATCAGCCCCAGCATTTT. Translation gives CSASSQVSNQPQHF.

DNA for the CDR3: TGCAGTGCTAGATTCGCAGGGGGAGAGACCCAGTACTTC. Amino acid sequence: CSARFAGGETQYF. V usage is TRBV20-1 and J usage is TRBJ2-5, with TRBD1 matching over 7 bases. The CDR3 length is 13 residues. The germline gives CDR1 DFQATT, CDR2 SNEGSKA (reference sequence). The junction had 4 bases not matched to a gene; V was cut back by 2 bases and J by 4 bases.

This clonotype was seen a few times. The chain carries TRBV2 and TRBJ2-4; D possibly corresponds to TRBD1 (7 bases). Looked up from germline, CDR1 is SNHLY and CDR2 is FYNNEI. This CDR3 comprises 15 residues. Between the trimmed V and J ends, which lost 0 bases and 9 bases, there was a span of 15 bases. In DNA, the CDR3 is TGTGCCAGCAGTGAAGCGCGGGGACAGCGCCCCATTCAGTACTTC. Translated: CASSEARGQRPIQYF.

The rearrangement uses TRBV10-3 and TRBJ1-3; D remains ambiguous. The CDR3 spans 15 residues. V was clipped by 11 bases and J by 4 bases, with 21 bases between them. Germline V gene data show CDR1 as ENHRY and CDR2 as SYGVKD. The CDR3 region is CASAVGEPSGNTIYF. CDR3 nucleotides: TGTGCCTCTGCGGTAGGAGAACCTTCGGGAAACACCATATATTTT.

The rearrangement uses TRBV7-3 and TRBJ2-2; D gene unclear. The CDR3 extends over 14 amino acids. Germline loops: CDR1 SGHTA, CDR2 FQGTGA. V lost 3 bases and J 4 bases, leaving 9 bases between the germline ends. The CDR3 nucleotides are TGTGCCAGCAGCTTTAGGGCTAGCACCGGGGAGCTGTTTTTT. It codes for CASSFRASTGELFF.

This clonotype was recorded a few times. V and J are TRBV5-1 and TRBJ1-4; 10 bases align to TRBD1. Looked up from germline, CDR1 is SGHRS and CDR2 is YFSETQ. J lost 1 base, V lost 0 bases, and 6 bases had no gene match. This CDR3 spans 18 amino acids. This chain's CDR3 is CASSLGQGAGRTNEKLFF. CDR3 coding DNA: TGCGCCAGCAGCTTGGGACAGGGGGCAGGGCGAACTAATGAAAAACTGTTTTTT.

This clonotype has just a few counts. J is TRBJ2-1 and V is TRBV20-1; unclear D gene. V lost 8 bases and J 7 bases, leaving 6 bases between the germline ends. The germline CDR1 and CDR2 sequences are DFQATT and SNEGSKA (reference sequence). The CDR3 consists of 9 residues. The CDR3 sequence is CSSRNEQFF. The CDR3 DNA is TGCAGTAGTAGGAATGAGCAGTTCTTC.

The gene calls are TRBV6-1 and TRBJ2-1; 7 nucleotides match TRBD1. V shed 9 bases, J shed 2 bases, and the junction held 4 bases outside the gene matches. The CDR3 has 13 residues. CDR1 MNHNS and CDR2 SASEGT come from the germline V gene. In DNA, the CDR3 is TGTGCCAGTCAGGGGGTAACCTACAATGAGCAGTTCTTC. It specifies CASQGVTYNEQFF.